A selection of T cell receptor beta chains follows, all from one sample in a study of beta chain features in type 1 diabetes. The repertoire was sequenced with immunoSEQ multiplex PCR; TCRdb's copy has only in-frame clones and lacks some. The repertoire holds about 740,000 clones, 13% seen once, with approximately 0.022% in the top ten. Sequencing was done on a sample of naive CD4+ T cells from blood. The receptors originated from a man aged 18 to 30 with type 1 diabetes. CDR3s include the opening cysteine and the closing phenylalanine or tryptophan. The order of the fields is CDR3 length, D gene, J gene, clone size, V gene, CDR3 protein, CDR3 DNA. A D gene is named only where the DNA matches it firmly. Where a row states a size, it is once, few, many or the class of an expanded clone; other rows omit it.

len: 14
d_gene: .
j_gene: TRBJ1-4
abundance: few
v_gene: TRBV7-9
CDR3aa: CASSRSQGYEKLFF
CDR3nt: TGTGCCAGCAGCCGCTCCCAGGGTTACGAAAAACTGTTTTTT

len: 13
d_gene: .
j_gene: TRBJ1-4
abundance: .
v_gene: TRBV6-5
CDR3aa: CASSYGTGKKLFF
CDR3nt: TGTGCCAGCAGTTATGGTACGGGGAAAAAACTGTTTTTT

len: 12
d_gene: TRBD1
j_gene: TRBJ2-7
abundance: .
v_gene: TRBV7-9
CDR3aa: CASGQGDYEQYF
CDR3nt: TGTGCCAGCGGACAGGGGGACTACGAGCAGTACTTC

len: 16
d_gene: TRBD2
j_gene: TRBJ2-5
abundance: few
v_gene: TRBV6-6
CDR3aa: CASSSYLAGGGETQYF
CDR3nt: TGTGCCAGCAGTTCCTACCTAGCGGGGGGCGGAGAGACCCAGTACTTC

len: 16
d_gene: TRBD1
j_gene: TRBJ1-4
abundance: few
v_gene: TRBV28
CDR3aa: CASSLTTGATNEKLFF
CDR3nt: TGTGCCAGCAGTCTTACGACAGGGGCGACTAATGAAAAACTGTTTTTT

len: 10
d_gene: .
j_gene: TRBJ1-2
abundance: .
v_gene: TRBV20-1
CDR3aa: CSGPSYGYTF
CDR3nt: TGCAGTGGACCGTCCTATGGCTACACCTTC

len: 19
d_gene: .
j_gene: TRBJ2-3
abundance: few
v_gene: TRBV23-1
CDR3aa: CASSHGWLPGDPGVNTQYF
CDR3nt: TGCGCCAGCAGTCACGGTTGGCTTCCGGGAGACCCTGGGGTAAATACGCAGTATTTT

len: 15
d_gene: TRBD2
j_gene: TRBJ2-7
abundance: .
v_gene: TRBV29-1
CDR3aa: CSVAGGDTSSYEQYF
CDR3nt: TGCAGCGTTGCGGGGGGTGACACGAGCTCCTACGAGCAGTACTTC

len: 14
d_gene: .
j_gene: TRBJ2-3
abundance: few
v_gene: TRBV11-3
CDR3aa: CASAGDLSTDTQYF
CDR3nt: TGTGCCAGCGCAGGGGACCTGAGCACAGATACGCAGTATTTT

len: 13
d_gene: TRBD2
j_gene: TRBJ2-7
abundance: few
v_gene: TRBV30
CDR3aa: CAWSVAGAYEQYF
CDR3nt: TGTGCCTGGAGTGTAGCGGGAGCCTACGAGCAGTACTTC

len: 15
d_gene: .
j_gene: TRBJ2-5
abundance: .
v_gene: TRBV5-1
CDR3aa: CASSTGWDNQETQYF
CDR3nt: TGCGCCAGCAGCACCGGATGGGACAACCAAGAGACCCAGTACTTC

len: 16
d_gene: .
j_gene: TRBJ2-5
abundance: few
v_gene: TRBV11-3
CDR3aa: CASSLGLRRDEETQYF
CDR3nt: TGTGCCAGCAGCTTAGGTTTGCGCAGGGATGAGGAGACCCAGTACTTC

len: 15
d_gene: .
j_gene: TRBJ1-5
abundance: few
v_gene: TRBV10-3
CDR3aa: CAISPSAGGNQPQHF
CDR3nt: TGTGCCATCAGTCCTAGCGCCGGGGGCAATCAGCCCCAGCATTTT

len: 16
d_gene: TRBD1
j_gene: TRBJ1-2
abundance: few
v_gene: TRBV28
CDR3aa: CASSLGTGGTNYGYTF
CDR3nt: TGTGCCAGCAGTCTCGGGACAGGGGGGACTAACTATGGCTACACCTTC

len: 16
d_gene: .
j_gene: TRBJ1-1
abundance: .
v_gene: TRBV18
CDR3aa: CASSPNPGHLNTEAFF
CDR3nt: TGTGCCAGCTCACCAAACCCGGGACACTTGAACACTGAAGCTTTCTTT

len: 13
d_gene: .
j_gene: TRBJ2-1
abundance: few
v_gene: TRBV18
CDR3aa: CASSPRGDNEQFF
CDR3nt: TGTGCCAGCTCACCACGGGGGGACAATGAGCAGTTCTTC

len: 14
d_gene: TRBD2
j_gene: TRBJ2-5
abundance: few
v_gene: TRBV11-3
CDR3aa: CASSFWGGQETQYF
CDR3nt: TGTGCCAGCAGCTTCTGGGGGGGTCAAGAGACCCAGTACTTC

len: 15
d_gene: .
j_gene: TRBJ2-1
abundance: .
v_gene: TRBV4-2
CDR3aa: CASSQDRGGYNEQFF
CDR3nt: TGTGCCAGCAGCCAAGATCGGGGCGGTTACAATGAGCAGTTCTTC

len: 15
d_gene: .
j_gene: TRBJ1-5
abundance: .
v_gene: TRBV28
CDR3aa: CASSLRWTDNQPQHF
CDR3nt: TGTGCCAGCAGCCTGAGATGGACAGACAATCAGCCCCAGCATTTT

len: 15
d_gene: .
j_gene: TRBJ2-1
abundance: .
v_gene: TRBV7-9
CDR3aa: CASSPIGAAYNEQFF
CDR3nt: TGTGCCAGCAGCCCGATTGGGGCCGCCTACAATGAGCAGTTCTTC

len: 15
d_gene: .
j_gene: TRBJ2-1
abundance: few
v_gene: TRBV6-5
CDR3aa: CASRWIGTGINEQFF
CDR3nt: TGTGCCAGCAGATGGATTGGGACGGGAATCAATGAGCAGTTCTTC

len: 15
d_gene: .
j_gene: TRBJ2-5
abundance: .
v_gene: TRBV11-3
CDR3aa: CASSYDGLAQETQYF
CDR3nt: TGTGCCAGCAGCTACGACGGGTTAGCCCAAGAGACCCAGTACTTC

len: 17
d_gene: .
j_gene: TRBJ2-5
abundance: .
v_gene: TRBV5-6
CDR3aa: CASKELQSQPWAETQYF
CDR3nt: TGTGCCAGCAAGGAACTTCAGTCCCAACCATGGGCGGAGACCCAGTACTTC

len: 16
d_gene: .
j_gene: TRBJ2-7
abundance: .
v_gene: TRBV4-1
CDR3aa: CASSYVRGQRPNEQYF
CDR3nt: TGCGCCAGCAGCTACGTGCGGGGACAGAGGCCTAACGAGCAGTACTTC

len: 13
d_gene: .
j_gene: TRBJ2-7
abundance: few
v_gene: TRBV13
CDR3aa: CASSPPSRDEQYF
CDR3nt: TGTGCCAGCAGCCCCCCGTCTAGGGACGAGCAGTACTTC

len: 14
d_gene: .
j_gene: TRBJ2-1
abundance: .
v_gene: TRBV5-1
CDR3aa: CASSLFASGREQFF
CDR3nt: TGCGCCAGCAGCTTGTTCGCTTCGGGGCGTGAGCAGTTCTTC

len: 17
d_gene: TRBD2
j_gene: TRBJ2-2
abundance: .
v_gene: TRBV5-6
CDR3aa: CASNGLAGSPGTGELFF
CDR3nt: TGTGCCAGCAATGGACTAGCGGGGTCACCGGGGACCGGGGAGCTGTTTTTT

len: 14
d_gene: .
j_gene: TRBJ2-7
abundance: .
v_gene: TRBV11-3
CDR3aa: CASSLGWRSYEQYF
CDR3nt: TGTGCCAGCAGCTTAGGGTGGCGGAGCTACGAGCAGTACTTC

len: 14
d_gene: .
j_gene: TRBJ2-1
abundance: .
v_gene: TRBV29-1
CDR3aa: CSVDVASVNNEQFF
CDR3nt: TGCAGCGTTGATGTGGCTAGCGTAAACAATGAGCAGTTCTTC

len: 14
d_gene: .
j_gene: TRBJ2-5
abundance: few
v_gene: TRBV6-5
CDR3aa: CASLKIGQQETQYF
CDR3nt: TGTGCCAGCCTAAAAATCGGACAGCAAGAGACCCAGTACTTC

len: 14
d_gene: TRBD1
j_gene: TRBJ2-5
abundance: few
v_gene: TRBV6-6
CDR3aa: CASSLPGQGETQYF
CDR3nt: TGTGCCAGCAGCCTCCCAGGACAGGGTGAGACCCAGTACTTC

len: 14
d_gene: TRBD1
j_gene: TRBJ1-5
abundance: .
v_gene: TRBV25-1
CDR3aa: CASSGQGSNQPQHF
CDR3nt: TGTGCCAGCAGTGGACAGGGTAGCAATCAGCCCCAGCATTTT

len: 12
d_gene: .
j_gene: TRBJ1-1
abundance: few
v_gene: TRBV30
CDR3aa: CAWSSAPAPAFF
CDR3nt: TGTGCCTGGAGTTCGGCGCCTGCCCCCGCTTTCTTT

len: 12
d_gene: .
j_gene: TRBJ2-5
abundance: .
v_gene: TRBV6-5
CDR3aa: CASSYRGETQYF
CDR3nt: TGTGCCAGCAGTTACAGAGGGGAGACCCAGTACTTC

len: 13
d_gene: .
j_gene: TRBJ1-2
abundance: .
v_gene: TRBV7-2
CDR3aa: CASSPSGLGGYTF
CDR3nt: TGTGCCAGCAGCCCCTCCGGGCTGGGGGGCTACACCTTC

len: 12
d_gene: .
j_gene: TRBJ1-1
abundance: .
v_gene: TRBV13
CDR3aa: CASSLKFSEAFF
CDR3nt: TGTGCCAGCAGCTTGAAATTTTCTGAAGCTTTCTTT

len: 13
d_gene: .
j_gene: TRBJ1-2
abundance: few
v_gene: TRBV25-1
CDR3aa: CASSESLGFGYTF
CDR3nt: TGTGCCAGCAGTGAAAGTTTAGGGTTTGGCTACACCTTC

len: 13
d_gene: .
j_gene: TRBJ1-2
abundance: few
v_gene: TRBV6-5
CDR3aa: CASGTPERYGYTF
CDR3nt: TGTGCCAGCGGTACACCCGAACGCTATGGCTACACCTTC

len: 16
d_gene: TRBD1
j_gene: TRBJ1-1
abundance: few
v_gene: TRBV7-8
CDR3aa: CASSLGPQGANTEAFF
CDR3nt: TGTGCCAGCAGCTTAGGCCCACAGGGGGCGAACACTGAAGCTTTCTTT

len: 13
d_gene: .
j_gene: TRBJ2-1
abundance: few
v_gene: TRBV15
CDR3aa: CATWRGPENEQFF
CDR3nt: TGTGCCACCTGGCGGGGGCCAGAGAATGAGCAGTTCTTC

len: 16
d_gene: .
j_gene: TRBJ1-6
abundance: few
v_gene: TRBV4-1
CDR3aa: CASSQEGSGHPSPLHF
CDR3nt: TGCGCCAGCAGCCAAGAGGGGTCAGGACACCCTTCACCCCTCCACTTT

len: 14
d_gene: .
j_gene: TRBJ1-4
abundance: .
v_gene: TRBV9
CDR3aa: CASSVGHGDEKLFF
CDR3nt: TGTGCCAGCAGCGTAGGTCACGGGGATGAAAAACTGTTTTTT

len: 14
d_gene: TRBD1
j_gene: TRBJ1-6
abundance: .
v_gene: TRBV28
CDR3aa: CASSLGQLSSPLHF
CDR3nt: TGTGCCAGCAGCTTGGGACAGTTGAGCTCACCCCTCCACTTT